Shown below are 17 T cell receptor beta chains from a single sample sequenced in a study of T-cell reconstitution after alpha-beta-depleted transplantation in children. Preparation of the TCRbeta library used unique molecular identifiers. TCRdb processed the PCR reads anew with MiXCR; each CDR3 protein has one entry. The table records fewer than 550,000 distinct CDR3 sequences, more than 9.5% of them present only once. Sequences were derived from PBMCs, mostly from graft donor cells, sampled 180 days after TCRalphabeta/CD19-depleted stem cell transplant. The receptors come from a female patient aged 2-9 years who had a stem cell transplant for aplastic anemia, so the T cells may come from the graft donor.

The chain uses TRBV18 and TRBJ1-4, with D unresolved. The length of the CDR3 is 11 residues. Germline values: CDR1 KGHSH, CDR2 LQKENI. V gave up 2 bases and J gave up 8 bases, with 3 bases separating them. In DNA, the CDR3 is TGTGCCAGCTCACCAGACGAAAAACTGTTTTTT. This encodes CASSPDEKLFF.

This chain connects TRBV28 to TRBJ2-7; no reliable D call. CDR1 is MDHEN and CDR2 is SYDVKM in the germline V gene. The CDR3 is made up of 12 amino acids. V dropped 4 bases and J dropped 2 bases, with 6 bases sitting between them. The CDR3 region is CASSSSPYEQYV. CDR3 sequence (DNA): TGTGCCAGCAGTTCATCCCCCTACGAGCAGTACGTC.

V is TRBV10-3 and J is TRBJ2-2; weak D call: TRBD1 (5 bases). Deletions cut 6 bases from V and 0 bases from J, with 11 bases between. Looked up from germline, CDR1 is ENHRY and CDR2 is SYGVKD. This CDR3 contains 15 residues. CDR3 protein: CAISAETANTGELFF. The CDR3 DNA is TGTGCCATCAGCGCAGAGACAGCGAACACCGGGGAGCTGTTTTTT.

Many counts were recorded for this clonotype. The rearrangement uses TRBV27 and TRBJ2-1, with D unresolved. The CDR3 has 15 residues. The germline gives CDR1 MNHEY, CDR2 SMNVEV (reference sequence). The V gene lost 4 bases and the J gene lost 2 bases, with 12 bases spanning the gap. As DNA, the CDR3 is TGTGCCAGCAGTTATCTTGCAGATACCTACAATGAGCAGTTCTTC. The encoded protein is CASSYLADTYNEQFF.

The sample holds many counts of this clonotype. This chain connects TRBV4-1 to TRBJ2-1; possibly TRBD2 for D (8 bases). V was trimmed by 1 base and J by 5 bases, leaving 30 bases between them. CDR3 length: 21 amino acids. Per germline, CDR1 MGHRA and CDR2 YSYEKL. The CDR3 region is CASSQVKGGNGRALFHNEQFF. For the CDR3, the DNA is TGCGCCAGCAGCCAAGTGAAAGGGGGCAACGGGAGGGCCCTGTTCCACAATGAGCAGTTCTTC.

This clonotype was recorded a few times. The chain joins TRBV28 to TRBJ1-2, with D unresolved. The CDR3 runs 16 residues. CDR1 MDHEN and CDR2 SYDVKM come from the germline V gene. V was cut by 5 bases and J by 3 bases, with 19 bases left in between. The CDR3 DNA reads as TGTGCCAGCAGTGGAAAGTCGGGAGGGTTGGACTATGGCTACACCTTC. Translated, it gives CASSGKSGGLDYGYTF.

V and J are TRBV15 and TRBJ2-7; D is unresolved. V was trimmed by 9 bases and J by 6 bases, leaving 12 bases between them. Germline V lookup: CDR1 LNHNV, CDR2 YYDKDF (reference sequence). The CDR3 is 11 residues long. CDR3 residues: CATTSVSEQYV. CDR3 in DNA: TGTGCCACGACCTCCGTTTCCGAGCAGTACGTC.

The chain is built from TRBV20-1 and TRBJ2-1; 9 bases agree with TRBD2. Trimming cost V 7 bases and J 0 bases; bases outside gene matches: 4. The CDR3 consists of 14 residues. The germline CDR1 and CDR2 sequences are DFQATT and SNEGSKA (reference sequence). The CDR3, as DNA: TGCAGTGTTGATAGCGGGAGCTCCTACAATGAGCAGTTCTTC. The encoded protein is CSVDSGSSYNEQFF.

This clonotype was picked up many times. The chain is built from TRBV5-1 and TRBJ2-1; 13 bases match TRBD2. From germline, CDR1 is SGHRS and CDR2 YFSETQ. Trimming at V came to 3 bases and at J to 7 bases, leaving 1 base not matched to a gene. This CDR3 comprises 14 residues. The CDR3 sequence: CASSSGLAGNEQFF. Written as DNA, the CDR3 is TGCGCCAGCAGCTCGGGACTAGCGGGGAATGAGCAGTTCTTC.

V and J are TRBV5-1 and TRBJ2-3; possible D gene TRBD1, 6 bases. Germline lookup yields CDR1 SGHRS and CDR2 YFSETQ. V lost 7 bases and J 0 bases, leaving 9 bases between the germline ends. This CDR3 has 13 residues. The chain's CDR3 is CASWGQSTDTQYF. The CDR3 DNA reads TGCGCCAGCTGGGGGCAGAGCACAGATACGCAGTATTTT.

The chain employs TRBV6-2 or TRBV6-3 and TRBJ2-1, with TRBD2 matching over 13 bases. This CDR3 has 19 residues. The germline V gene encodes CDR1 MNHEY and CDR2 SVGEGT. V lost 5 bases to trimming and J lost 7 bases; unmatched junction nucleotides: 17. The CDR3 region has the DNA TGTGCCAGCAGTCCTGGACTAGCGGGAGTGGGGACACCGAGGAATGAGCAGTTCTTC. Amino acids: CASSPGLAGVGTPRNEQFF.

This clonotype was observed a handful of times. V gene TRBV10-3 combines with J gene TRBJ2-1, with 13 bases that match TRBD2. Germline CDR1 and CDR2: ENHRY and SYGVKD. J gave up 4 bases and V 3 bases, and 6 bases lay outside the gene matches. The CDR3 runs to 17 residues. CDR3 nucleotides: TGTGCCATCAGTGACCGACGACTAGCGGGAGGATACAATGAGCAGTTCTTC. Translating it yields CAISDRRLAGGYNEQFF.

J is TRBJ1-5 and V is TRBV20-1; unclear D gene. Trimming removed 7 bases at V and 3 bases at J, with 19 bases between. Germline CDR1 and CDR2: DFQATT and SNEGSKA (reference sequence). CDR3 length: 15 residues. CDR3 residues: CSVDRRYSNNQPQHF. In DNA form, the CDR3 reads TGCAGTGTTGACCGGCGGTACAGCAACAATCAGCCCCAGCATTTT.

This clonotype was seen repeatedly, ten times or more. The chain uses TRBV6-5 and TRBJ2-7, with a possible D match to TRBD2 (6 bases). In germline, CDR1 is MNHEY, CDR2 SVGAGI. The length of the CDR3 is 16 residues. V was pared by 2 bases and J by 1 base, with 15 bases between. The CDR3 sequence: CASSYGQPRESYEQYF. CDR3 sequence (DNA): TGTGCCAGCAGTTACGGTCAGCCCCGGGAGTCCTACGAGCAGTACTTC.

The chain recombines TRBV20-1 with TRBJ1-1; a possible D gene is TRBD1 (5 bases). CDR1 and CDR2 from the germline V gene are DFQATT and SNEGSKA (reference sequence). The V gene lost 5 bases and the J gene lost 3 bases, with 10 bases spanning the gap. The CDR3 totals 12 residues. The CDR3 is CSAPGLDTEAFF. In nucleotides, the CDR3 is TGCAGTGCTCCAGGGTTGGACACTGAAGCTTTCTTT.

This clonotype was observed a handful of times. The J gene is TRBJ1-2, the V gene TRBV18, with D possibly matching TRBD1 (5 bases). Germline V gene lookup returns CDR1 KGHSH and CDR2 LQKENI. V shed 3 bases and J shed 4 bases, with 12 bases lying between them. The CDR3 length is 14 residues. The CDR3 bases are TGTGCCAGCTCACCGTCAGGGCGCGGCTATGGCTACACCTTC. This translates into CASSPSGRGYGYTF.

The J gene is TRBJ2-1, the V gene TRBV29-1; 8 bases are shared with TRBD1. The CDR3 spans 14 residues. Germline V gives CDR1 SQVTM, CDR2 ANQGSEA. V lost 6 bases, J lost 5 bases, and 9 bases stayed unmatched. The CDR3: CSVRQGTENNEQFF. In DNA form, the CDR3 reads TGCAGCGTCCGACAGGGGACAGAGAACAATGAGCAGTTCTTC.